Shown below are 32 T cell receptor beta chains from a single sample sequenced in a study of shared clonotypes between healthy human individuals. The table came from immunoSEQ multiplex PCR; TCRdb's copy has only in-frame clones and leaves some out. The table lists over 2 million clones, just under 95% of them singletons, with 0.37% in the top ten. Sequenced input: naive CD4+ T cells from PBMCs. This sample's subset: CD45RA+ positively selected. The receptors here all came from a man aged 18 to 30 in good health. Some clones in this sample may be carry-over from other donors' samples.

J is TRBJ2-7 and V is TRBV5-1; TRBD1 matches 8 bases. J was trimmed by 2 bases and V by 10 bases; bases with no gene match: 14. CDR3 size: 15 residues. Germline V gene lookup returns CDR1 SGHRS and CDR2 YFSETQ. The CDR3 here is CASQSGGTGPYEQYF. The DNA of the CDR3 is TGCGCCTCACAATCTGGGGGGACAGGTCCCTACGAGCAGTACTTC.

The chain links TRBV9 to TRBJ2-2, with TRBD2 identical over 7 bases. The CDR3 covers 16 residues. CDR1 and CDR2 from the germline V gene are SGDLS and YYNGEE. The V and J ends lost 0 bases and 5 bases, in that order; junction bases with no gene match: 7. For the CDR3, the DNA is TGTGCCAGCAGCGTAGCGGCTAGCGGAGTTACCGGGGAGCTGTTTTTT. This codes for CASSVAASGVTGELFF. The whole variable domain, remainder taken from reference TRBV9 and TRBJ2-2, is DSGVTQTPKHLITATGQRVTLRCSPRSGDLSVYWYQQSLDQGLQFLIQYYNGEERAKGNILERFSAQQFPDLHSELNLSSLELGDSALYFCASSVAASGVTGELFFGEGSRLTVL.

The genes are TRBV30 and TRBJ1-1; D is possibly TRBD1 (6 bases). This CDR3 has 15 amino acids. Trimming stripped 4 bases from V and 3 bases from J, with 18 bases between. Per the germline V gene, CDR1 is GTSNPN and CDR2 is SVGIG (reference sequence). CDR3 DNA: TGTGCCTGGATGGGGGGCCTGACCTTGCACACTGAAGCTTTCTTT. Residues: CAWMGGLTLHTEAFF. The full variable domain, completed using reference TRBV30 and TRBJ1-1, is SQTIHQWPATLVQPVGSPLSLECTVEGTSNPNLYWYRQAAGRGLQLLFYSVGIGQISSEVPQNLSASRPQDRQFILSSKKLLLSDSGFYLCAWMGGLTLHTEAFFGQGTRLTVV.

The rearrangement uses TRBV28 and TRBJ1-5, with D possibly matching TRBD1 (5 bases). The germline V and J ends were trimmed by 6 bases and 3 bases, with 12 bases remaining between them. Germline assignment: CDR1 MDHEN and CDR2 SYDVKM. CDR3 length equals 14 residues. This CDR3 is CASRGDSYNQPQHF. For the CDR3, the DNA is TGTGCCAGCAGGGGTGACAGCTACAATCAGCCCCAGCATTTT.

This chain uses TRBV5-1 with TRBJ2-3; no firm D call. The germline V gene encodes CDR1 SGHRS and CDR2 YFSETQ. V lost 5 bases, J lost 0 bases, and 10 bases lay in between. CDR3 length: 14 residues. This chain's CDR3 is CASRMIMSTDTQYF. The CDR3 coding sequence is TGCGCCAGCAGAATGATCATGAGCACAGATACGCAGTATTTT.

The chain combines TRBV18 with TRBJ2-4; D possibly matches TRBD1 or TRBD2 (5 bases each). The V and J ends lost 3 bases and 0 bases respectively, with 24 bases between them. CDR1 and CDR2 (germline): KGHSH, LQKENI. The CDR3 is 20 amino acids. This CDR3 reads CASSPDGYPGAWIAKNIQYF. CDR3 bases: TGTGCCAGCTCACCTGACGGCTATCCCGGGGCCTGGATAGCCAAAAACATTCAGTACTTC. The variable domain in full, with the rest retrieved from reference TRBV18 and TRBJ2-4, is NAGVMQNPRHLVRRRGQEARLRCSPMKGHSHVYWYRQLPEEGLKFMVYLQKENIIDESGMPKERFSAEFPKEGPSILRIQQVVRGDSAAYFCASSPDGYPGAWIAKNIQYFGAGTRLSVL.

V usage is TRBV6-5 and J usage is TRBJ2-1; 9 bases fit TRBD1. The V gene end was trimmed by 5 bases and the J gene end by 4 bases; junction bases not matched to a gene: 3. The CDR3 length is 14 residues. Germline assignment: CDR1 MNHEY and CDR2 SVGAGI. The CDR3 coding sequence is TGTGCCAGCAGTGGGACAGGGCGTTACAATGAGCAGTTCTTC. Translated, it gives CASSGTGRYNEQFF.

V gene TRBV5-8 combines with J gene TRBJ1-4, with D possibly being TRBD1 (6 bases). This CDR3 contains 16 residues. The V and J ends lost 0 bases and 7 bases respectively, with 16 bases between them. Looked up from germline, CDR1 is SGHTS and CDR2 is YDEGEE. CDR3 sequence reads: CASSLATGTLAEKLFF. In DNA, the CDR3 is TGTGCCAGCAGCTTGGCCACCGGGACATTGGCTGAAAAACTGTTTTTT.

This clone was detected once. This chain uses TRBV19 with TRBJ2-6; 10 positions agree with TRBD1. CDR3 length: 20 residues. The ends lost 6 bases at V and 0 bases at J; junction bases unmatched: 14. Germline V gene lookup returns CDR1 LNHDA and CDR2 SQIVND (reference sequence). The DNA for the CDR3 is TGTGCCAGTAGCCCTATCCGACAGGGGGCGACTCTCTCTGGGGCCAACGTCCTGACTTTC. Translated: CASSPIRQGATLSGANVLTF.

The chain carries TRBV5-1 and TRBJ1-2; the D is unclear. Per germline, CDR1 SGHRS and CDR2 YFSETQ. This CDR3 region has 13 residues. V was cut by 3 bases and J by 2 bases, with 8 bases left in between. The CDR3 sequence is CASSSQPNYGYTF. CDR3 nucleotides: TGCGCCAGCAGCTCACAGCCCAACTATGGCTACACCTTC.

The rearrangement joins TRBV15 to TRBJ1-1; D is ambiguous. The CDR3 covers 16 residues. The V gene lost 0 bases and the J gene lost 0 bases, with 11 bases spanning the gap. CDR1 LNHNV and CDR2 YYDKDF come from the germline V gene (reference sequence). The CDR3 nucleotides are TGTGCCACCAGCAGAGATGCGGGGAGCGTGAACACTGAAGCTTTCTTT. Protein sequence: CATSRDAGSVNTEAFF.

The chain carries TRBV28 and TRBJ2-5; tentatively, D is TRBD1 or TRBD2 (6 bases each). Germline V CDR1 and CDR2: MDHEN, SYDVKM. Trimming removed 1 base at V and 7 bases at J, with 16 bases between. The CDR3 is 15 amino acids. The CDR3: CASSLSGAGIGTQYF. The CDR3 bases are TGTGCCAGCAGTTTATCAGGGGCGGGAATAGGGACCCAGTACTTC.

J is TRBJ2-7 and V is TRBV19; TRBD2 matches at 11 bases. There are 15 residues in the CDR3. V dropped 3 bases and J dropped 6; count of bases not matched to a gene: 7. CDR1 is LNHDA, CDR2 SQIVND, per germline (reference sequence). CDR3 region: CASSMTYSGRGEQYF. CDR3 coding DNA: TGTGCCAGTAGTATGACCTATAGCGGGAGGGGCGAGCAGTACTTC. The full variable domain, in which reference TRBV19 and TRBJ2-7 provide the parts outside the CDR3, is DGGITQSPKYLFRKEGQNVTLSCEQNLNHDAMYWYRQDPGQGLRLIYYSQIVNDFQKGDIAEGYSVSREKKESFPLTVTSAQKNPTAFYLCASSMTYSGRGEQYFGPGTRLTVT.

The chain employs TRBV7-2 and TRBJ2-7, with D perhaps matching TRBD2 (6 bases). This CDR3 is 15 amino acids long. CDR1 SGHTA and CDR2 FQGNSA come from the germline V gene. Trimming removed 5 bases at V and 4 bases at J, with 18 bases between. CDR3 DNA: TGTGCCAGCAGCCTGACAGCGGGCCCGCAATACGAGCAGTACTTC. This gives the protein CASSLTAGPQYEQYF.

The chain employs TRBV7-6 and TRBJ2-7; weak D call: TRBD2 (6 bases). This CDR3 has 13 residues. Germline V lookup: CDR1 SGHVS, CDR2 FNYEAQ. V was cut by 3 bases and J by 7 bases, with 13 bases left in between. The CDR3 protein is CASSLGRSSEQYF. CDR3 bases: TGTGCCAGCAGCTTGGGGAGGAGCTCGGAGCAGTACTTC.

The V gene is TRBV7-8, the J gene TRBJ1-4; D call uncertain. Germline loops: CDR1 SGHVS, CDR2 FQNEAQ. The CDR3 has 18 amino acids. V was shortened by 7 bases and J by 0 bases, with 21 bases between the two germline ends. CDR3 DNA: TGTGCCAGCACCTTCAAACGGGCGCCTATCCCAACTAATGAAAAACTGTTTTTT. Translating it yields CASTFKRAPIPTNEKLFF.

This chain links TRBV13 with TRBJ1-1; possibly TRBD1 for D (5 bases). CDR1 PRHDT and CDR2 FYEKMQ come from the germline V gene (reference sequence). The V and J ends lost 5 bases and 4 bases respectively, with 17 bases between them. This CDR3 contains 15 residues. This CDR3 reads CASSPETPGTTEAFF. CDR3 nucleotide sequence: TGTGCCAGCAGCCCAGAAACCCCAGGGACCACTGAAGCTTTCTTT.

This clone was found once. Distinct nucleotide sequences in the sample also encode this CDR3. The rearrangement links TRBV29-1 to TRBJ2-3; TRBD2 might be the D (6 bases). Trimming cost V 6 bases and J 0 bases, with 13 bases left between them. The CDR3 covers 14 residues. Germline CDR1 SQVTM, CDR2 ANQGSEA. CDR3 loop: CSVRAGTSTDTQYF. The CDR3 DNA sequence: TGCAGCGTGAGGGCGGGAACTAGCACAGATACGCAGTATTTT.

The chain joins TRBV6-1 to TRBJ2-1; 7 nucleotides match TRBD2. The CDR3 extends over 14 amino acids. CDR1 is MNHNS, CDR2 SASEGT, per germline. V was clipped by 7 bases and J by 7 bases; unmatched bases: 10. Here the CDR3 DNA reads TGTGCCAGCACGCCTGAGATGGGGGGGAATGAGCAGTTCTTC. The encoded protein is CASTPEMGGNEQFF.

V usage is TRBV19 and J usage is TRBJ1-5; D gene uncertain. Deletions cut 3 bases from V and 4 bases from J, with 10 bases between. This CDR3 contains 14 residues. Germline values: CDR1 LNHDA, CDR2 SQIVND (reference sequence). The CDR3 is CASSILAGNQPQHF. CDR3 nucleotide sequence: TGTGCCAGTAGTATCCTCGCTGGGAATCAGCCCCAGCATTTT.

This sequence joins TRBV7-2 and TRBJ2-1; D is uncertain. Trimming removed 1 base at V and 0 bases at J, with 10 bases between. CDR1 is SGHTA, CDR2 FQGNSA, per germline. The CDR3 spans 16 residues. CDR3 nucleotide sequence: TGTGCCAGCAGCTTAGGCTGGACGGTCTCCTACAATGAGCAGTTCTTC. As protein: CASSLGWTVSYNEQFF.

This chain connects TRBV6-5 to TRBJ1-5; D is undetermined. Trimming shortened V by 5 bases and J by 9 bases, and 17 bases separated the two germline ends. Germline CDR1 is MNHEY and CDR2 is SVGAGI. The CDR3 contains 14 residues. The DNA for the CDR3 is TGTGCCAGCAGTCCCGATGGCTCGCCAGCGCCCCAGCATTTT. Amino acids: CASSPDGSPAPQHF.

The V call is TRBV5-1, the J call TRBJ2-1; D uncertain. Germline CDR1 SGHRS, CDR2 YFSETQ. V lost 4 bases and J lost 9, with 14 bases in between. The length of the CDR3 is 13 residues. CDR3 sequence reads: CASSRAQPGEQFF. CDR3 nucleotides: TGCGCCAGCAGCCGCGCCCAGCCGGGTGAGCAGTTCTTC.

This clone was detected once. The chain joins TRBV6-5 to TRBJ2-7; D uncertain. The germline V gene encodes CDR1 MNHEY and CDR2 SVGAGI. Trimming cost V 2 bases and J 5 bases, with 16 bases left between them. The CDR3 length is 15 residues. The CDR3 DNA reads as TGTGCCAGCAGTTACGGAAGGTCCCGAGGCGACGAGCAGTACTTC. It yields the protein CASSYGRSRGDEQYF.

The sample holds one count of this clone. The V call is TRBV6-1, the J call TRBJ2-5; 7 nucleotides line up with TRBD2. This CDR3 is built from 14 residues. Germline CDR1 is MNHNS and CDR2 is SASEGT. After removal of 6 bases from V and 1 base from J, the junction contained 5 bases not matched to a gene. DNA for the CDR3: TGTGCCAGCAGGACCGGGACTACCCAAGAGACCCAGTACTTC. It encodes CASRTGTTQETQYF.

This chain uses TRBV6-1 with TRBJ2-1; tentative D call: TRBD1 (5 bases). The CDR3 totals 15 residues. V was clipped by 6 bases and J by 0 bases, with 12 bases between them. Germline V gene data show CDR1 as MNHNS and CDR2 as SASEGT. The CDR3 DNA reads TGTGCCAGCAGCCCGACAGCGAGCTCCTACAATGAGCAGTTCTTC. Amino acid sequence: CASSPTASSYNEQFF.

The chain joins TRBV29-1 to TRBJ2-4; D gene ambiguous. The CDR3 runs 12 residues. Germline V lookup: CDR1 SQVTM, CDR2 ANQGSEA. The CDR3 reads CGAQLAKNIQYF. CDR3 in DNA: TGCGGAGCGCAGTTAGCCAAAAACATTCAGTACTTC. The whole variable domain, filled in from reference TRBV29-1 and TRBJ2-4, reads SAVISQKPSRDICQRGTSLTIQCQVDSQVTMMFWYRQQPGQSLTLIATANQGSEATYESGFVIDKFPISRPNLTFSTLTVSNMSPEDSSIYLCGAQLAKNIQYFGAGTRLSVL.

This chain links TRBV18 with TRBJ1-3; possibly TRBD1 for D (5 bases). V gave up 3 bases and J gave up 8 bases, with 11 bases separating them. The length of the CDR3 is 13 residues. The germline V gene has CDR1 KGHSH and CDR2 LQKENI. The CDR3 spells CASSPTQGDTIYF. The CDR3 nucleotides read TGTGCCAGCTCACCCACCCAGGGAGACACCATATATTTT.

The chain couples TRBV7-3 to TRBJ2-6; perhaps TRBD1 as D (6 bases). This CDR3 is built from 16 residues. Trimming stripped 4 bases from V and 3 bases from J, with 13 bases between. Per the germline V gene, CDR1 is SGHTA and CDR2 is FQGTGA. The CDR3 DNA follows: TGTGCCAGCAGCTACGCCCAGGGGTTTGGGGCCAACGTCCTGACTTTC. Protein: CASSYAQGFGANVLTF.

The CDR3 is CASERAVGYEQYF. Here the CDR3 DNA reads TGTGCGAGCGAGAGGGCCGTCGGCTACGAGCAGTACTTC. The V call is TRBV6-1, the J call TRBJ2-7; possibly TRBD2 for D (5 bases). Germline assignment: CDR1 MNHNS and CDR2 SASEGT. This CDR3 region has 13 residues.

Only one count was recorded for this clone. The chain combines TRBV4-1 with TRBJ2-3; D possibly corresponds to TRBD2 (5 bases). In germline, CDR1 is MGHRA, CDR2 YSYEKL. Trimming shortened V by 1 base and J by 9 bases, and 14 bases separated the two germline ends. The CDR3 covers 14 residues. Here the CDR3 reads CASSQAGTSETQYF. The CDR3 nucleotides read TGCGCCAGCAGCCAAGCGGGTACTAGTGAAACGCAGTATTTT.

The chain combines TRBV13 with TRBJ2-7; TRBD2 aligns across 7 bases. V dropped 1 base and J dropped 7; count of bases not matched to a gene: 7. Per germline, CDR1 PRHDT and CDR2 FYEKMQ (reference sequence). The CDR3 is 14 residues long. This CDR3 is CASSLVGPGGEQYF. The DNA of the CDR3 is TGTGCCAGCAGCTTAGTGGGTCCGGGAGGTGAGCAGTACTTC.